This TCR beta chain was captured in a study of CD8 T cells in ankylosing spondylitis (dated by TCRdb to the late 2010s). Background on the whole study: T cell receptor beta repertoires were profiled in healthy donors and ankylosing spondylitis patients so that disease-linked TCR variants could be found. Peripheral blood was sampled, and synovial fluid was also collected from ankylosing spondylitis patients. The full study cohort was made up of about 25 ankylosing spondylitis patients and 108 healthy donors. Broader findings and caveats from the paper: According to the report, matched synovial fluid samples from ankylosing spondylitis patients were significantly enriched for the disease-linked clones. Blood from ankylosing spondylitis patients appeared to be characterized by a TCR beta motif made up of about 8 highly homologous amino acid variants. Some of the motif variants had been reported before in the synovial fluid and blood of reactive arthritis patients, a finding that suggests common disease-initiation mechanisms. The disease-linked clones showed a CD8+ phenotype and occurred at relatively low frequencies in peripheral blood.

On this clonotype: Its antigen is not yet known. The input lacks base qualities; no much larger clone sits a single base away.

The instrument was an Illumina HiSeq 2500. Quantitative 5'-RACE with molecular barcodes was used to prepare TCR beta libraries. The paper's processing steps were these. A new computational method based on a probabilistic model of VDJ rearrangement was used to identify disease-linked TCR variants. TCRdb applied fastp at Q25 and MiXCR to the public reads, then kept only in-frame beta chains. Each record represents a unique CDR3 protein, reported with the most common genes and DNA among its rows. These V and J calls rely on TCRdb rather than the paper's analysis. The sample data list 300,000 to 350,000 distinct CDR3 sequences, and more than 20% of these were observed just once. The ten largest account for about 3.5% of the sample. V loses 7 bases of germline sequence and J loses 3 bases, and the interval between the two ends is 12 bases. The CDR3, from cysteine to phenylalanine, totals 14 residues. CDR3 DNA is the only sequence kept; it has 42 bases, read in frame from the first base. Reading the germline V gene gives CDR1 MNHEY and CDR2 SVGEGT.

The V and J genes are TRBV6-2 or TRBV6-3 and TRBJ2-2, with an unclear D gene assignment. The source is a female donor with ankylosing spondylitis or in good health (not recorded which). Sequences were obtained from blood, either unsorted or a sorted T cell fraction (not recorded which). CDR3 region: CASTLSGYTGELFF. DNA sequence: TGTGCCAGCACTTTATCTGGTTACACCGGGGAGCTGTTTTTT.